This T cell receptor (beta chain) was sequenced during a study of blood T cell repertoires in COVID-19. Study context: Specimens from acute and convalescent COVID-19 originated in the United States, Italy and Spain. The analysed material was cDNA or gDNA that came from T cells, B-cell-depleted T cells, or PBMCs.

Authors' analysis steps: Amplification with reference gene primers provided the estimates of nucleated cell counts. Using immunoSEQ multiplex PCR, the repertoire was profiled, and TCRdb retains in-frame clones only, with some absent. V and J calls and clone size are those listed in that table; D and trimming were worked out from the DNA. The repertoire includes just over 90,000 clones, 70% to 80% of them detected once, and 15% to 20% sits in the top ten. The CDR3 is 15 residues long. The V end lost 9 bases, the J end lost 4 bases, and 21 bases lay between the germline ends. The V gene's germline CDR1 is KGHSH and CDR2 LQKENI.

The sequence was collected from a human donor in a cohort sampled during active COVID-19. Source material: peripheral blood. The J gene is TRBJ1-1, the V gene TRBV18; D not certain. The CDR3 spells CASLNGEGPGTEAFF. The CDR3, as DNA: TGTGCCAGTCTCAACGGTGAGGGCCCGGGCACTGAAGCTTTCTTT. The full variable domain, completed using reference TRBV18 and TRBJ1-1, is NAGVMQNPRHLVRRRGQEARLRCSPMKGHSHVYWYRQLPEEGLKFMVYLQKENIIDESGMPKERFSAEFPKEGPSILRIQQVVRGDSAAYFCASLNGEGPGTEAFFGQGTRLTVV.